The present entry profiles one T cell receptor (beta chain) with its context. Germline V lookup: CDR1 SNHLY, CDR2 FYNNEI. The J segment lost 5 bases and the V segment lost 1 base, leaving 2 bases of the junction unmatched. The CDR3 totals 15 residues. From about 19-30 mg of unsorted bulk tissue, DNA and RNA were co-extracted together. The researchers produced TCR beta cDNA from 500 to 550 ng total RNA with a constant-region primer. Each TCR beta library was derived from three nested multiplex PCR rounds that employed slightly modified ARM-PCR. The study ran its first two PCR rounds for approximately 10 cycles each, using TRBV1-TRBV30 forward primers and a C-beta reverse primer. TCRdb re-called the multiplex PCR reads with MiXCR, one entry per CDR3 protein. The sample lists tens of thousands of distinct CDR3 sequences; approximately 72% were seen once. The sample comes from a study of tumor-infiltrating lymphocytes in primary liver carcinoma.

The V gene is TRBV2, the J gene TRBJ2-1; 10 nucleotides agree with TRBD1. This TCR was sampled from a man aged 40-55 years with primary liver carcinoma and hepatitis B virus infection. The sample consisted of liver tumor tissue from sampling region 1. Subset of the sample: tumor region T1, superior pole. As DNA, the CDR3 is TGTGCCAGCAGTGAAGAAGGGACAGGGGACAATGAGCAGTTCTTC. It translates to CASSEEGTGDNEQFF.